Listed here are 32 T cell receptor beta chains from one sample, sequenced in a study of OX40 agonist ivuxolimab in advanced cancers. Assay used: immunoSEQ multiplex PCR; TCRdb lists only in-frame clones, some missing. Of nearly 45,000 clones in the sample, 84% were seen once. The sample was CD4+ or CD8+ T cells sorted from blood, taken in a trial of the OX40 agonist ivuxolimab. Every receptor here comes from an adult with an advanced solid tumor such as melanoma, head and neck, liver or kidney cancer.

In its sample, this clone was seen a few times. This chain uses TRBV28 with TRBJ2-7; 8 bases line up with TRBD1. Germline V gene lookup returns CDR1 MDHEN and CDR2 SYDVKM. The CDR3 extends over 13 amino acids. Unmatched junction bases numbered 5, after V lost 8 bases and J lost 2 bases. CDR3 in DNA: TGTGCCAGCTCCCAGGGGGCTCCCTACGAGCAGTACTTC. The encoded protein is CASSQGAPYEQYF.

This chain uses TRBV19 with TRBJ2-1; 9 positions match TRBD2. The CDR3 is 16 amino acids. Germline V gene data show CDR1 as LNHDA and CDR2 as SQIVND (reference sequence). The V and J ends lost 5 bases and 0 bases, in that order; junction bases with no gene match: 5. The CDR3 protein is CASSSSGASSYNEQFF. The CDR3 DNA follows: TGTGCCAGTAGTTCTAGCGGGGCCAGCTCCTACAATGAGCAGTTCTTC.

The gene calls are TRBV19 and TRBJ2-7; 8 bases align to TRBD1. Losses at the gene ends were 7 bases for V and 3 bases for J; bases not matched to a gene: 5. Per the germline V gene, CDR1 is LNHDA and CDR2 is SQIVND (reference sequence). The CDR3 runs to 13 residues. The CDR3 DNA reads as TGTGCCAGTACCGCAGGGGGCGGCTACGAGCAGTACTTC. Translated, it gives CASTAGGGYEQYF.

This chain links TRBV7-2 with TRBJ2-7; D ambiguous. Germline V lookup: CDR1 SGHTA, CDR2 FQGNSA. Trimming took off 2 bases at V and 4 bases at J, with 3 bases between the two ends. CDR3 length: 11 amino acids. The CDR3 DNA sequence: TGTGCCAGCAGCTTAAATTACGAGCAGTACTTC. It encodes CASSLNYEQYF.

The chain joins TRBV7-8 to TRBJ2-7; 7 nucleotides agree with TRBD2. V lost 1 base and J lost 4; bases outside the gene matches: 7. This CDR3 has 15 amino acids. Per the germline V gene, CDR1 is SGHVS and CDR2 is FQNEAQ. The CDR3 nucleotides are TGTGCCAGCAGCTTAGAGGATGGGGGAGGGTACGAGCAGTACTTC. Translating gives CASSLEDGGGYEQYF. The full variable domain, completed using reference TRBV7-8 and TRBJ2-7, is GAGVSQSPRYKVAKRGQDVALRCDPISGHVSLFWYQQALGQGPEFLTYFQNEAQLDKSGLPSDRFFAERPEGSVSTLKIQRTQQEDSAVYLCASSLEDGGGYEQYFGPGTRLTVT.

The rearrangement joins TRBV5-4 to TRBJ2-3; D remains ambiguous. The V gene lost 5 bases and the J gene lost 0 bases, with 10 bases spanning the gap. CDR3 length: 14 residues. The germline V gene encodes CDR1 SGHNT and CDR2 YYREEE (reference sequence). CDR3 amino acids: CASSSGSSTDTQYF. The CDR3, as DNA: TGTGCCAGCAGTTCCGGTTCTAGCACAGATACGCAGTATTTT.

On this clone itself: A much larger clone lies one base from this, so it may be a read error. Other DNA sequences within the sample encode an identical CDR3. The chain uses TRBV29-1 and TRBJ2-1; D not resolved. This CDR3 contains 13 residues. Germline values: CDR1 SQVTM, CDR2 ANQGSEA. DNA of the CDR3: TGCAGCGTTGGGGGATTCTCCTACAATGAGCAATTCTTC. It encodes CSVGGFSYNEQFF.

The chain carries TRBV5-1 and TRBJ2-7, with TRBD1 identical over 8 bases. The CDR3 has 15 amino acids. The V and J ends lost 2 bases and 4 bases, in that order; junction bases with no gene match: 8. Germline CDR1 SGHRS, CDR2 YFSETQ. The CDR3, as DNA: TGCGCCAGCAGCTTCGGACAGGGAGGTCAGTACGAGCAGTACTTC. Its translation is CASSFGQGGQYEQYF.

V gene TRBV5-1 combines with J gene TRBJ1-5; 8 bases line up with TRBD1. With V trimmed by 3 bases and J by 2 bases, 4 bases remained unmatched. The length of the CDR3 is 15 residues. The germline V gene has CDR1 SGHRS and CDR2 YFSETQ. The CDR3 is CASSWTGLGNQPQHF. The CDR3 coding sequence is TGCGCCAGCAGCTGGACAGGGCTTGGCAATCAGCCCCAGCATTTT. The variable domain in full, with the rest retrieved from reference TRBV5-1 and TRBJ1-5, is KAGVTQTPRYLIKTRGQQVTLSCSPISGHRSVSWYQQTPGQGLQFLFEYFSETQRNKGNFPGRFSGRQFSNSRSEMNVSTLELGDSALYLCASSWTGLGNQPQHFGDGTRLSIL.

The chain has TRBV27 and TRBJ1-2; D may be TRBD1 (5 bases). There are 16 residues in the CDR3. The V gene lost 0 bases and the J gene lost 2 bases, with 13 bases spanning the gap. Per the germline V gene, CDR1 is MNHEY and CDR2 is SMNVEV (reference sequence). The CDR3 spells CASSLSGQGGNYGYTF. The CDR3 DNA reads as TGTGCCAGCAGTTTATCAGGGCAGGGTGGAAACTATGGCTACACCTTC.

The rearrangement uses TRBV7-9 and TRBJ1-2; D is possibly TRBD1 (6 bases). V shed 4 bases and J shed 3 bases, with 15 bases lying between them. Germline V gene sequence: CDR1 SEHNR, CDR2 FQNEAQ (reference sequence). CDR3 length: 15 residues. CDR3: CASSSSTGLDYGYTF. DNA for the CDR3: TGTGCCAGCAGCTCTTCGACAGGTTTGGACTATGGCTACACCTTC.

The chain uses TRBV28 and TRBJ2-4, with TRBD2 matching over 9 bases. Germline-derived CDR1 and CDR2 are MDHEN and SYDVKM. After removal of 3 bases from V and 1 base from J, the junction contained 13 bases not matched to a gene. The CDR3 is 19 residues long. The DNA for the CDR3 is TGTGCCAGCAGTTTCGGGCGGGAGGGGGGCACTATGGCCAAAAACATTCAGTACTTC. Amino acids: CASSFGREGGTMAKNIQYF. The variable domain in full, completed from reference TRBV28 and TRBJ2-4, reads DVKVTQSSRYLVKRTGEKVFLECVQDMDHENMFWYRQDPGLGLRLIYFSYDVKMKEKGDIPEGYSVSREKKERFSLILESASTNQTSMYLCASSFGREGGTMAKNIQYFGAGTRLSVL.

The rearrangement uses TRBV6-1 and TRBJ1-1; TRBD1 is a possible D gene (6 bases). The V gene lost 5 bases and the J gene lost 0 bases, with 10 bases spanning the gap. Germline V lookup: CDR1 MNHNS, CDR2 SASEGT. This CDR3 contains 14 residues. CDR3 nucleotides: TGTGCCAGCAGTAGGACAGCCATGAACACTGAAGCTTTCTTT. Amino acid sequence: CASSRTAMNTEAFF.

This clone showed up just a few times. V usage is TRBV27 and J usage is TRBJ2-1; 11 bases fit TRBD1. Germline CDR1 MNHEY, CDR2 SMNVEV (reference sequence). Germline trimming cut 7 bases from V and 9 bases from J; bases unmatched to any gene: 14. The CDR3 loop spans 16 amino acids. The CDR3 DNA is TGTGCCAGCATCCTCAGCCCTGGACAGGGGGCTGGTGAGCAGTTCTTC. Translating gives CASILSPGQGAGEQFF.

V gene TRBV6-5 combines with J gene TRBJ1-5; D is undetermined. Germline V gene lookup returns CDR1 MNHEY and CDR2 SVGAGI. This CDR3 spans 13 amino acids. Trimming removed 6 bases from V and 0 bases from J, with 6 bases in between. CDR3 DNA sequence: TGTGCCAGCAGACAAAATAGCAATCAGCCCCAGCATTTT. Translating gives CASRQNSNQPQHF.

The V call is TRBV4-3, the J call TRBJ1-1, with D unclear. The germline V and J ends were trimmed by 0 bases and 0 bases, with 14 bases remaining between them. The germline CDR1 and CDR2 sequences are LGHNA and YSLEER. The CDR3 is made up of 17 amino acids. This chain's CDR3 is CASSQDRVGSMNTEAFF. As DNA, the CDR3 is TGCGCCAGCAGCCAAGATAGGGTAGGCAGCATGAACACTGAAGCTTTCTTT.

A remark on this clone: This specimen includes other DNA sequences encoding the same CDR3. The V and J genes are TRBV6-1 and TRBJ2-7, with 9 bases that match TRBD1. The CDR3 has 15 amino acids. V lost 6 bases to trimming and J lost 0 bases; unmatched junction nucleotides: 6. The V gene's germline CDR1 is MNHNS and CDR2 SASEGT. The CDR3 coding sequence is TGTGCCAGCAGAACCGGACAGGGGATCTCCTACGAGCAGTACTTC. Its protein is CASRTGQGISYEQYF.

The DNA for the CDR3 is TGTGCCAGCAGATCCCTTCGCCTCGGGACTAGCGGTCTGGAGACCCAGTACTTC. It is translated as CASRSLRLGTSGLETQYF. V usage is TRBV27 and J usage is TRBJ2-5; 11 nucleotides line up with TRBD2. CDR3 length: 18 residues. The J segment lost 5 bases and the V segment lost 6 bases, leaving 17 bases of the junction unmatched. Germline CDR1 is MNHEY and CDR2 is SMNVEV (reference sequence).

This chain links TRBV7-2 with TRBJ2-5; no firm D call. Trimming shortened V by 3 bases and J by 0 bases, and 11 bases separated the two germline ends. The CDR3 is 15 residues long. Germline lookup yields CDR1 SGHTA and CDR2 FQGNSA. CDR3 loop: CASSFLEVDQETQYF. In DNA, the CDR3 is TGTGCCAGCAGCTTTTTAGAGGTTGACCAAGAGACCCAGTACTTC.

The chain has TRBV6-6 and TRBJ2-1; TRBD1 agrees at 7 bases. Germline CDR1 MNHNY, CDR2 SVGAGI (reference sequence). J lost 6 bases, V lost 3 bases, and 5 bases had no gene match. There are 14 residues in the CDR3. For the CDR3, the DNA is TGTGCCAGCAGTTATCGACAGGGCCCCAATGAGCAGTTCTTC. It codes for CASSYRQGPNEQFF.

There are a few counts of this clone. The CDR3 nucleotides read TGTGCCAGCAGTGAAGCCGGGGAGCTGTTTTTT. Its protein is CASSEAGELFF. This rearrangement joins TRBV25-1 to TRBJ2-2; D uncertain. Per germline, CDR1 MGHDK and CDR2 SYGVNS. The ends were cut back, 2 bases at V and 6 bases at J, with 1 base in the middle. CDR3 length: 11 amino acids. The full variable domain, rest sourced from reference TRBV25-1 and TRBJ2-2, is EADIYQTPRYLVIGTGKKITLECSQTMGHDKMYWYQQDPGMELHLIHYSYGVNSTEKGDLSSESTVSRIRTEHFPLTLESARPSHTSQYLCASSEAGELFFGEGSRLTVL.

A few counts support this clone. CDR3 residues: CASPKYTYNEQFF. The DNA for the CDR3 is TGTGCCAGCCCGAAGTATACCTACAATGAGCAGTTCTTC. This rearrangement joins TRBV27 to TRBJ2-1; D unclear. Germline V gives CDR1 MNHEY, CDR2 SMNVEV (reference sequence). The CDR3 totals 13 residues. The V and J ends lost 8 bases and 2 bases respectively, with 10 bases between them.

This chain joins TRBV28 and TRBJ2-5, with 8 bases that match TRBD2. J lost 1 base, V lost 2 bases, and 6 bases had no gene match. The CDR3 runs 16 residues. Germline V gene data show CDR1 as MDHEN and CDR2 as SYDVKM. CDR3 region: CASSLTSGASQETQYF. The CDR3 region has the DNA TGTGCCAGCAGTTTAACTAGCGGAGCGTCCCAAGAGACCCAGTACTTC. The full variable domain, its missing parts supplied by reference TRBV28 and TRBJ2-5, is DVKVTQSSRYLVKRTGEKVFLECVQDMDHENMFWYRQDPGLGLRLIYFSYDVKMKEKGDIPEGYSVSREKKERFSLILESASTNQTSMYLCASSLTSGASQETQYFGPGTRLLVL.

The CDR3 DNA is TGTGCCAGCAGCTCGGTTTTTAGCGGGGGAGGTAACACCGGGGAGCTGTTTTTT. Its translation: CASSSVFSGGGNTGELFF. The chain has TRBV11-3 and TRBJ2-2; 9 nucleotides align to TRBD2. V gave up 4 bases and J gave up 2 bases; unmatched junction bases: 11. Germline CDR1 SGHNT, CDR2 YENEEA. CDR3 size: 18 residues.

V and J are TRBV4-3 and TRBJ2-7, with D possibly called TRBD1 or TRBD2 (7 bases each). The germline CDR1 and CDR2 sequences are LGHNA and YSLEER. Trimming stripped 1 base from V and 4 bases from J, with 17 bases between. The CDR3 contains 16 residues. DNA for the CDR3: TGCGCCAGCAGCCAAGTTCCAGGGGGGGGACCTTACGAGCAGTACTTC. Its translation is CASSQVPGGGPYEQYF.

This chain joins TRBV29-1 and TRBJ2-5; TRBD1 aligns across 9 bases. The CDR3 is 16 residues long. Germline lookup yields CDR1 SQVTM and CDR2 ANQGSEA. V was clipped by 0 bases and J by 5 bases; unmatched bases: 10. In DNA, the CDR3 is TGCAGCGTTGAAGATCTCGGCGGGACAGGGAGGGAGACCCAGTACTTC. Translating gives CSVEDLGGTGRETQYF.

CDR3 in DNA: TGTGCCAGCAGCTTGGGACTAGCCTACGAGCAGTACTTC. Protein: CASSLGLAYEQYF. The V and J genes are TRBV11-2 and TRBJ2-7, with TRBD2 matching over 8 bases. CDR1 SGHAT and CDR2 FQNNGV come from the germline V gene. The length of the CDR3 is 13 residues. Germline trimming cut 3 bases from V and 2 bases from J; bases unmatched to any gene: 0.

This rearrangement joins TRBV5-4 to TRBJ2-7, with no clear D. This CDR3 has 15 amino acids. The V end was cut by 4 bases, the J end by 3 bases, with 17 bases between. Germline values: CDR1 SGHNT, CDR2 YYREEE (reference sequence). CDR3 loop: CASSPLGQLGYEQYF. The CDR3 bases are TGTGCCAGCAGCCCCTTGGGCCAACTGGGCTACGAGCAGTACTTC.

The chain has TRBV2 and TRBJ1-1, with TRBD1 matching 8 bases. Trimming took 10 bases from V and 6 from J; bases not matched to a gene: 10. The CDR3 contains 13 residues. Germline-derived CDR1 and CDR2 are SNHLY and FYNNEI. DNA for the CDR3: TGTGCCACCACTCCCCTACAGGGGGCTGAAGCTTTCTTT. This encodes CATTPLQGAEAFF.

This clone turned up a few times. This same CDR3 is encoded by further DNA sequences in the sample. The chain uses TRBV27 and TRBJ2-5; 10 bases are a match to TRBD1. This CDR3 has 16 residues. Germline loops: CDR1 MNHEY, CDR2 SMNVEV (reference sequence). The trim removed 0 bases at V and 5 bases at J, leaving 6 bases unmatched. CDR3 region: CASSLSSGTGVETQYF. CDR3 DNA sequence: TGTGCCAGCAGTTTATCTTCCGGGACAGGGGTCGAGACCCAGTACTTC.

In this sample, this clone turned up once. The V call is TRBV4-1, the J call TRBJ2-7, with 12 bases aligning to TRBD2. This CDR3 is 16 amino acids long. Germline lookup yields CDR1 MGHRA and CDR2 YSYEKL. Trimming cost V 0 bases and J 5 bases; bases outside gene matches: 5. The CDR3 bases are TGCGCCAGCAGCCAAGACGGCACTAGCGGGAGGAACGAGCAGTACTTC. This codes for CASSQDGTSGRNEQYF.

DNA for the CDR3: TGTGCCAGCAGCTTAGGTAGCCACGAGCAGTACTTC. Residues: CASSLGSHEQYF. The V gene is TRBV11-2, the J gene TRBJ2-7; D ambiguous. Per the germline V gene, CDR1 is SGHAT and CDR2 is FQNNGV. CDR3 size: 12 residues. V shed 1 base and J shed 5 bases, with 6 bases lying between them. The entire variable domain, with the rest obtained from reference TRBV11-2 and TRBJ2-7, is as follows: EAGVAQSPRYKIIEKRQSVAFWCNPISGHATLYWYQQILGQGPKLLIQFQNNGVVDDSQLPKDRFSAERLKGVDSTLKIQPAKLEDSAVYLCASSLGSHEQYFGPGTRLTVT.